The 17 T cell receptor beta chains below all came from one sample that was sequenced in a study of T cells in Graves' hyperthyroidism and ophthalmopathy. Amplification of TCR beta CDR3 regions was performed using RNA transcripts as template. Researchers ran a first-round RT-PCR on the TCR CDR3 using the HTBI primer set. One entry per CDR3 protein results from TCRdb running MiXCR on the multiplex PCR reads. The repertoire includes 700,000 or so distinct CDR3 sequences, about 15% of them detected once, and roughly 8% sits in the top ten. Sequencing was carried out using blood. Source of these receptors: a man aged 18 to 30 with Graves' hyperthyroidism.

The V call is TRBV7-2, the J call TRBJ2-7; D is undetermined. The CDR3 has 13 amino acids. Trimming pared 6 bases from V and 2 bases from J, leaving 11 bases between. The germline V gene has CDR1 SGHTA and CDR2 FQGNSA. CDR3 sequence: CASSYDPAYEQYF. The CDR3 DNA is TGTGCCAGCAGTTACGACCCCGCCTACGAGCAGTACTTC.

In its sample, this clonotype was seen a few times. This rearrangement joins TRBV20-1 to TRBJ2-3, with 8 bases aligning to TRBD1. This CDR3 is built from 16 residues. With 0 bases clipped from V and 4 bases from J, the junction kept 9 bases outside the gene matches. CDR1 and CDR2 (germline): DFQATT, SNEGSKA (reference sequence). This CDR3 is CSARDHAAGGADTQYF. CDR3 nucleotide sequence: TGCAGTGCTAGAGATCACGCGGCAGGGGGCGCAGATACGCAGTATTTT.

This clonotype was counted between two and nine times. V gene TRBV28 combines with J gene TRBJ1-2; a weak D match, TRBD1 (6 bases). The CDR3 spans 12 residues. Trimming took off 8 bases at V and 4 bases at J, with 11 bases between the two ends. CDR1 is MDHEN, CDR2 SYDVKM, per germline. The CDR3 here is CASRPGVYGYTF. DNA of the CDR3: TGTGCCAGCCGCCCAGGGGTCTATGGCTACACCTTC.

The rearrangement uses TRBV4-1 and TRBJ2-7, with 10 bases identical to TRBD2. The CDR3 contains 16 residues. Germline lookup yields CDR1 MGHRA and CDR2 YSYEKL. V lost 1 base and J lost 0; bases outside the gene matches: 3. CDR3 loop: CASSQAGLASSYEQYF. As DNA, the CDR3 is TGCGCCAGCAGCCAAGCGGGACTAGCGAGCTCCTACGAGCAGTACTTC.

This clonotype was seen repeatedly, ten times or more. The chain recombines TRBV7-8 with TRBJ1-1, with D unclear. Germline V gene sequence: CDR1 SGHVS, CDR2 FQNEAQ. Trimming removed 3 bases at V and 4 bases at J, with 6 bases between. The CDR3 runs 12 residues. CDR3 residues: CASSFISTEAFF. The CDR3 nucleotides are TGTGCCAGCAGCTTCATTTCCACTGAAGCTTTCTTT.

The chain has TRBV4-3 and TRBJ1-4, with a possible D match to TRBD1 (6 bases). There are 15 residues in the CDR3. Trimming pared 0 bases from V and 7 bases from J, leaving 12 bases between. Germline values: CDR1 LGHNA, CDR2 YSLEER. CDR3 in amino acids: CASSQEGARIEKLFF. DNA of the CDR3: TGCGCCAGCAGCCAAGAGGGGGCGCGGATTGAAAAACTGTTTTTT.

This chain uses TRBV27 with TRBJ2-2; 13 bases are a match to TRBD2. Germline assignment: CDR1 MNHEY and CDR2 SMNVEV (reference sequence). This CDR3 is built from 16 residues. Trimming took 5 bases from V and 3 from J; bases not matched to a gene: 3. This CDR3 is CASSMTSGRYTGELFF. CDR3 nucleotides: TGTGCCAGCAGTATGACTAGCGGGAGGTACACCGGGGAGCTGTTTTTT.

This clonotype was counted at least ten times. This chain uses TRBV24-1 with TRBJ2-2, with 10 bases identical to TRBD1. Germline V CDR1 and CDR2: KGHDR, SFDVKD. J gave up 5 bases and V 5 bases, and 4 bases lay outside the gene matches. The CDR3 runs to 15 residues. The CDR3 DNA reads TGTGCCACCAGTGCCGCGGGACAGGGGACCGGGGAGCTGTTTTTT. It encodes CATSAAGQGTGELFF.

This clonotype occurred many times. The chain joins TRBV5-8 to TRBJ2-7; 7 bases match TRBD1. The germline CDR1 and CDR2 sequences are SGHTS and YDEGEE. Trimming took 4 bases from V and 5 from J; bases not matched to a gene: 9. This CDR3 spans 14 amino acids. CDR3 DNA: TGTGCCAGCAGCCAACAGGGGAAAGGGCACGAGCAGTACTTC. Amino acid sequence: CASSQQGKGHEQYF.

A few counts support this clonotype. The V gene is TRBV6-1, the J gene TRBJ2-5, with 11 nucleotides matching TRBD2. This CDR3 is built from 15 residues. Germline values: CDR1 MNHNS, CDR2 SASEGT. Unmatched junction bases numbered 7, after V lost 4 bases and J lost 6 bases. CDR3 sequence (DNA): TGTGCCAGCAGTGTTTCTAGCGGGAGGTCGAAGACCCAGTACTTC. It is translated as CASSVSSGRSKTQYF.

Ten or more counts support this clonotype. The CDR3, as DNA: TGTGCCAGCAGTTCCAGGGGGAGGACAGATACGCAGTATTTT. This codes for CASSSRGRTDTQYF. The rearrangement joins TRBV6-1 to TRBJ2-3; tentatively, D is TRBD1 (7 bases). Between the trimmed V and J ends, which lost 5 bases and 3 bases, there was a span of 12 bases. The germline CDR1 and CDR2 sequences are MNHNS and SASEGT. The CDR3 totals 14 residues.

The V gene is TRBV20-1, the J gene TRBJ1-4, with a tentative D call TRBD1 (6 bases). The ends were cut back, 0 bases at V and 8 bases at J, with 13 bases in the middle. Germline loops: CDR1 DFQATT, CDR2 SNEGSKA (reference sequence). The CDR3 has 14 residues. The CDR3 is CSAREARGDEKLFF. The DNA for the CDR3 is TGCAGTGCTAGAGAGGCCAGGGGCGACGAAAAACTGTTTTTT.

This clonotype was picked up many times. The chain recombines TRBV6-2 or TRBV6-3 with TRBJ2-7; D remains unclear. The V end was cut by 5 bases, the J end by 0 bases, with 11 bases between. The CDR3 is 14 residues long. In germline, CDR1 is MNHEY, CDR2 SVGEGT. The CDR3 nucleotides read TGTGCCAGCAGTATTGGATCTTACTCCTACGAGCAGTACTTC. Its protein product is CASSIGSYSYEQYF.

The rearrangement joins TRBV11-2 to TRBJ2-2, with TRBD2 matching over 7 bases. This CDR3 is built from 13 residues. With 6 bases clipped from V and 4 bases from J, the junction kept 2 bases outside the gene matches. Germline CDR1 is SGHAT and CDR2 is FQNNGV. In nucleotides, the CDR3 is TGTGCCAGCAGACTAGCGTTCACCGGGGAGCTGTTTTTT. Translation: CASRLAFTGELFF.

There are many counts of this clonotype. V is TRBV28 and J is TRBJ1-5; 7 bases fit TRBD1. The CDR3 length is 17 residues. From germline, CDR1 is MDHEN and CDR2 SYDVKM. Losses at the gene ends were 4 bases for V and 0 bases for J; bases not matched to a gene: 9. Here the CDR3 reads CASSYPGTAYSNQPQHF. The CDR3 region has the DNA TGTGCCAGCAGTTACCCCGGGACAGCGTATAGCAATCAGCCCCAGCATTTT.

The sample holds many counts of this clonotype. The chain recombines TRBV28 with TRBJ1-2; D perhaps matches TRBD1 (5 bases). Germline CDR1 is MDHEN and CDR2 is SYDVKM. Deletions cut 7 bases from V and 6 bases from J, with 12 bases between. CDR3 length: 12 residues. The CDR3 DNA follows: TGTGCCAGCACCGGGGACGTTCATGGCTACACCTTC. Residues: CASTGDVHGYTF.

This clonotype was found a few times. The chain carries TRBV10-3 and TRBJ1-1; the match to TRBD1 covers 10 bases. The CDR3 is 14 amino acids. The V segment lost 6 bases and the J segment 3 bases; nucleotides outside the gene matches: 4. Germline V lookup: CDR1 ENHRY, CDR2 SYGVKD. CDR3 amino acids: CAIRGTGVDTEAFF. As DNA, the CDR3 is TGTGCCATCAGAGGGACAGGGGTGGACACTGAAGCTTTCTTT.